The 27 T cell receptor beta chains presented below share a single source sample, sequenced in a study of CD8 T cells in Susac syndrome. A quantity of about 0.5 to 1 ug RNA underwent reverse transcription using random hexamers. TCRdb independently ran MiXCR on the immunoSEQ multiplex PCR reads; one entry per CDR3 protein. The sample has 230,000 or so distinct CDR3 sequences, roughly 96% seen once; the top ten hold 0.095%. The sequenced sample was CD4+ T cells from PBMCs. All receptors come from a human donor with multiple sclerosis.

V is TRBV4-1 and J is TRBJ1-2, with D unclear. In germline, CDR1 is MGHRA, CDR2 YSYEKL. Trimming removed 1 base at V and 3 bases at J, with 15 bases between. The length of the CDR3 is 16 residues. CDR3 sequence reads: CASSQALSAQHYGYTF. CDR3 nucleotides: TGCGCCAGCAGCCAAGCATTGTCGGCGCAGCACTATGGCTACACCTTC.

The DNA of the CDR3 is TGTGCCAGCAGCCGCCCTAGCGGGAGCTTGGATACGCAGTATTTT. Its protein product is CASSRPSGSLDTQYF. The chain uses TRBV4-2 and TRBJ2-3, with 10 positions matching TRBD2. This CDR3 has 15 residues. V gave up 4 bases and J gave up 6 bases; unmatched junction bases: 7. CDR1 and CDR2 (germline): LGHNA, YNFKEQ.

V usage is TRBV3-1 and J usage is TRBJ2-5, with 8 bases fitting TRBD1. The CDR3 totals 17 residues. The germline V gene has CDR1 LGHDT and CDR2 YNNKEL (reference sequence). The junction had 13 bases not matched to a gene; V was cut back by 0 bases and J by 7 bases. CDR3 sequence: CASSQDGGRGRVGTQYF. The CDR3 DNA follows: TGTGCCAGCAGCCAAGACGGGGGCAGGGGGCGCGTAGGGACCCAGTACTTC.

The chain employs TRBV5-1 and TRBJ2-1, with a possible D match to TRBD2 (6 bases). This CDR3 region has 15 residues. Trimming stripped 5 bases from V and 4 bases from J, with 16 bases between. Germline values: CDR1 SGHRS, CDR2 YFSETQ. This CDR3 reads CASSTTSTGYNEQFF. The CDR3 nucleotides are TGCGCCAGCAGTACCACTAGCACTGGGTACAATGAGCAGTTCTTC.

The rearrangement links TRBV30 to TRBJ1-1; D possibly corresponds to TRBD1 (5 bases). Between the trimmed V and J ends, which lost 1 base and 4 bases, there was a span of 13 bases. The CDR3 consists of 14 residues. CDR1 is GTSNPN, CDR2 SVGIG, per germline (reference sequence). The CDR3 sequence is CAWSGLMQGTEAFF. The CDR3 DNA follows: TGTGCCTGGAGTGGTTTGATGCAGGGCACTGAAGCTTTCTTT. Using reference TRBV30 and TRBJ1-1 for the parts outside the CDR3, the full variable domain is SQTIHQWPATLVQPVGSPLSLECTVEGTSNPNLYWYRQAAGRGLQLLFYSVGIGQISSEVPQNLSASRPQDRQFILSSKKLLLSDSGFYLCAWSGLMQGTEAFFGQGTRLTVV.

CDR3 nucleotides: TGCAGCGGTAGCGGGAGGGTTACAGATACGCAGTATTTT. Translating it yields CSGSGRVTDTQYF. The chain couples TRBV29-1 to TRBJ2-3; TRBD2 matches 11 bases. V shed 7 bases and J 3 bases; nucleotides not matched to a gene: 3. Germline-derived CDR1 and CDR2 are SQVTM and ANQGSEA. The CDR3 sequence is 13 residues long.

V usage is TRBV5-6 and J usage is TRBJ1-1, with D possibly TRBD1 on 6 matching bases. V gave up 4 bases and J gave up 3 bases, with 13 bases separating them. The CDR3 spans 14 residues. Germline-derived CDR1 and CDR2 are SGHDT and YYEEEE. CDR3 sequence reads: CASSRWGADTEAFF. In DNA form, the CDR3 reads TGTGCCAGCAGCCGTTGGGGGGCCGACACTGAAGCTTTCTTT.

This chain connects TRBV20-1 to TRBJ2-3; possible D gene TRBD1, 5 bases. The germline V gene has CDR1 DFQATT and CDR2 SNEGSKA (reference sequence). V lost 6 bases to trimming and J lost 4 bases, with 11 bases between them. The CDR3 is 12 residues long. This CDR3 reads CSAADISDTQYF. The CDR3 DNA reads as TGCAGTGCCGCGGACATATCAGATACGCAGTATTTT.

CDR3 in amino acids: CASSDDPYEQYF. In DNA form, the CDR3 reads TGTGCCAGCAGCGACGACCCCTACGAGCAGTACTTC. The rearrangement joins TRBV27 to TRBJ2-7; no clear D. Trimming took off 6 bases at V and 2 bases at J, with 8 bases between the two ends. CDR3 length: 12 amino acids. Germline assignment: CDR1 MNHEY and CDR2 SMNVEV (reference sequence).

The gene calls are TRBV2 and TRBJ2-4; the D gene is possibly TRBD2 (6 bases). The CDR3 loop spans 13 amino acids. Germline CDR1 and CDR2: SNHLY and FYNNEI. V was trimmed by 10 bases and J by 2 bases, leaving 12 bases between them. The CDR3 DNA is TGTGCCATCGTCCGGGGGACCAAAAACATTCAGTACTTC. Its translation is CAIVRGTKNIQYF.

The CDR3 region has the DNA TGTGCCACCAGTGCTGACAATGAGCAGTTCTTC. Translation gives CATSADNEQFF. The rearrangement joins TRBV24-1 to TRBJ2-1; no clear D. The CDR3 is 11 amino acids. V was clipped by 5 bases and J by 5 bases, with 3 bases between them. Germline V gene lookup returns CDR1 KGHDR and CDR2 SFDVKD.

The gene calls are TRBV18 and TRBJ2-3; 9 bases fit TRBD2. The CDR3 runs 16 residues. Trimming removed 6 bases from V and 3 bases from J; junction bases left unmatched: 10. CDR1 KGHSH and CDR2 LQKENI come from the germline V gene. CDR3 nucleotide sequence: TGTGCCAGCTCGCCGACCGGGACTAGCAGAACAGATACGCAGTATTTT. Translation: CASSPTGTSRTDTQYF.

This clonotype turned up a few times. The chain uses TRBV25-1 and TRBJ2-7, with 7 bases aligning to TRBD1. The germline gives CDR1 MGHDK, CDR2 SYGVNS. This CDR3 has 14 amino acids. The ends lost 10 bases at V and 1 base at J; junction bases unmatched: 10. DNA for the CDR3: TGTGCCACCATGGGACAGCGTCCTTCCTACGAGCAGTACTTC. This sequence encodes CATMGQRPSYEQYF.

This clonotype was seen a single time. The V and J genes are TRBV2 and TRBJ2-1, with TRBD1 identical over 9 bases. The CDR3 spans 11 residues. The V and J ends lost 3 bases and 15 bases, in that order; junction bases with no gene match: 3. The germline CDR1 and CDR2 sequences are SNHLY and FYNNEI. CDR3 coding DNA: TGTGCCAGCAGTGAGACAGGGGGATCGTTCTTC. This gives the protein CASSETGGSFF.

This chain links TRBV2 with TRBJ2-7; 10 nucleotides agree with TRBD2. The length of the CDR3 is 13 residues. Losses at the gene ends were 7 bases for V and 2 bases for J; bases not matched to a gene: 2. Germline V CDR1 and CDR2: SNHLY, FYNNEI. CDR3 protein: CASTLAGAYEQYF. CDR3 sequence (DNA): TGTGCCAGCACCCTAGCGGGAGCCTACGAGCAGTACTTC.

The chain recombines TRBV12-3 or TRBV12-4 with TRBJ1-2; possible D gene TRBD1, 6 bases. CDR3 length equals 13 residues. V dropped 5 bases and J dropped 8 bases, with 15 bases sitting between them. The chain's CDR3 is CASSLNRVSGYTF. CDR3 bases: TGTGCCAGCAGTCTAAACAGGGTTAGCGGCTACACCTTC.

The chain joins TRBV12-3 or TRBV12-4 to TRBJ2-7; no clear D gene. Between the trimmed V and J ends, which lost 7 bases and 3 bases, there was a span of 7 bases. This CDR3 is 11 amino acids long. CDR3 protein: CASTSLYEQYF. The DNA for the CDR3 is TGTGCCAGCACCTCCCTCTACGAGCAGTACTTC.

The count of this clonotype is one. The V gene is TRBV27, the J gene TRBJ2-1; perhaps TRBD2 as D (6 bases). The CDR3 sequence is 16 residues long. Germline assignment: CDR1 MNHEY and CDR2 SMNVEV (reference sequence). The V and J ends lost 0 bases and 1 base respectively, with 10 bases between them. The CDR3 sequence is CASSLSRGNSYNEQFF. The CDR3 DNA is TGTGCCAGCAGTTTATCCCGGGGGAATTCCTACAATGAGCAGTTCTTC.

Only one count was recorded for this clonotype. The V and J genes are TRBV29-1 and TRBJ2-7; 8 positions agree with TRBD1. CDR1 and CDR2 (germline): SQVTM, ANQGSEA. The CDR3 consists of 11 residues. This chain's CDR3 is CPTGVRYEQYF. In DNA, the CDR3 is TGCCCGACAGGGGTAAGGTACGAGCAGTACTTC.

This chain connects TRBV28 to TRBJ2-1, with D maybe TRBD2 (5 bases). The V end was cut by 5 bases, the J end by 16 bases, with 18 bases between. Germline CDR1 and CDR2: MDHEN and SYDVKM. The CDR3 loop spans 12 amino acids. The CDR3 protein is CASSTPVSGDFF. The CDR3 region has the DNA TGTGCCAGCAGTACTCCAGTCAGCGGAGATTTCTTC.

The V and J genes are TRBV30 and TRBJ1-5, with 9 bases matching TRBD1. Germline V gene lookup returns CDR1 GTSNPN and CDR2 SVGIG (reference sequence). The J segment lost 0 bases and the V segment lost 1 base, leaving 7 bases of the junction unmatched. The CDR3 spans 17 residues. The CDR3 DNA is TGTGCCTGGAGTGGAGACAGGGGGGGATTTAGCAATCAGCCCCAGCATTTT. This gives the protein CAWSGDRGGFSNQPQHF.

The chain joins TRBV5-1 to TRBJ2-7, with D perhaps being TRBD1 or TRBD2 (5 bases each). Looked up from germline, CDR1 is SGHRS and CDR2 is YFSETQ. V was shortened by 4 bases and J by 0 bases, with 11 bases between the two germline ends. The CDR3 covers 14 residues. The CDR3 DNA is TGCGCCAGCAGCGAACCCGGGACCTCCTACGAGCAGTACTTC. Translation gives CASSEPGTSYEQYF.

This chain joins TRBV20-1 and TRBJ2-7, with 10 positions matching TRBD1. Germline-derived CDR1 and CDR2 are DFQATT and SNEGSKA (reference sequence). The CDR3 has 12 residues. With 4 bases clipped from V and 6 bases from J, the junction kept 3 bases outside the gene matches. CDR3 in amino acids: CSAMGQGIEQYF. The CDR3, as DNA: TGCAGTGCTATGGGACAGGGGATCGAGCAGTACTTC.

The chain recombines TRBV3-1 with TRBJ1-1; D remains unclear. Germline values: CDR1 LGHDT, CDR2 YNNKEL (reference sequence). V lost 4 bases to trimming and J lost 2 bases, with 11 bases between them. CDR3 length equals 14 residues. CDR3 coding DNA: TGTGCCAGCAGCCGACGATCGGGCAACACTGAAGCTTTCTTT. Its protein is CASSRRSGNTEAFF.

The rearrangement uses TRBV20-1 and TRBJ2-7, with a possible D match to TRBD2 (6 bases). CDR3 length: 12 amino acids. V dropped 3 bases and J dropped 2 bases, with 8 bases sitting between them. Germline CDR1 reads DFQATT; CDR2 reads SNEGSKA (reference sequence). The CDR3 here is CSARRDTYEQYF. The CDR3 region has the DNA TGCAGTGCTAGGCGGGATACCTACGAGCAGTACTTC.

The V call is TRBV7-3, the J call TRBJ2-2; D gene uncertain. Germline V lookup: CDR1 SGHTA, CDR2 FQGTGA. The CDR3 is made up of 18 amino acids. Trimming left V 2 bases short and J 1 base short, with 17 bases between. The CDR3 region has the DNA TGTGCCAGCAGCTTATTCGGCAGAAGTAGCATGAACACCGGGGAGCTGTTTTTT. Amino acids: CASSLFGRSSMNTGELFF.

Here the CDR3 reads CASSLHLETYGYTF. The CDR3 DNA reads TGTGCCAGCAGCTTACACCTTGAAACCTATGGCTACACCTTC. The rearrangement links TRBV6-2 or TRBV6-3 to TRBJ1-2; D gene unclear. V dropped 6 bases and J dropped 4 bases, with 15 bases sitting between them. This CDR3 has 14 residues. Germline V gene sequence: CDR1 MNHEY, CDR2 SVGEGT.